This TCR beta chain was identified during a study of PD-L1 blockade in urothelial cancer. Study-wide background: Analyses were performed on blood at 3 weeks after treatment start (the second dose) and at 6 weeks.

Patients were living with locally advanced or metastatic urothelial carcinoma. The number of samples from each patient was between 1 and 8, taken pretreatment and on-treatment. V dropped 6 bases and J dropped 4 bases, with 12 bases sitting between them. The germline V gene encodes CDR1 LNHDA and CDR2 SQIVND (reference sequence). CDR3 length: 13 residues. The data were produced by immunoSEQ multiplex PCR, yet TCRdb's version contains in-frame clones alone and is incomplete. The sample holds roughly 26,000 clones, approximately 86% seen once. This clone has just one count. The sample here was PBMCs, taken around atezolizumab (anti-PD-L1) treatment. The genes are TRBV19 and TRBJ1-2; perhaps TRBD1 as D (6 bases). The sequence was collected from a man between 60 and 75 years old with urothelial cancer. The CDR3 loop is CASRGGARYGYTF. Here the CDR3 DNA reads TGTGCCAGTAGAGGGGGGGCACGCTATGGCTACACCTTC.